Listed below are T cell receptor beta chains from one sample, sequenced in a study of shared clonotypes between healthy human individuals. Assay: immunoSEQ multiplex PCR; the TCRdb copy retains only in-frame clones and omits some. The sample has about 2.1 million clones; just under 95% are singletons. Sequencing input: naive CD8+ T cells from PBMCs. Every receptor here comes from a man between 18 and 29 years old in good health. Some clones in this sample may be carry-over from other donors' samples. Each CDR3 is given with its conserved first and last residue. The D gene is left open where the match is weak. Clone size appears in some rows only: once, few, many, or a class for an expanded clone.

j_call | d_call | v_call | clone_size | cdr3_nt | cdr3_aa
TRBJ1-2 | TRBD1 | TRBV28 | . | TGTGCCAGCAGTTTAAGGACAGGGGGCAAGGGCTATGGCTACACCTTC | CASSLRTGGKGYGYTF
TRBJ1-5 | . | TRBV2 | . | TGTGCCAGCAGTACCACAGGTAATCAGCCCCAGCATTTT | CASSTTGNQPQHF
TRBJ2-1 | TRBD1 | TRBV5-1 | once | TGCGCCAGCAGCTTCTCGGGACAGGGGTCGGTTAATGAGCAGTTCTTC | CASSFSGQGSVNEQFF
TRBJ2-1 | . | TRBV28 | . | TGTGCCAGCAGCCGCGGGATACCACCCAATGAGCAGTTCTTC | CASSRGIPPNEQFF
TRBJ2-7 | TRBD2 | TRBV5-5 | . | TGTGCCAGCAGCTTGGCTCCTAGCGGGGGGACCTACGAGCAGTACTTC | CASSLAPSGGTYEQYF
TRBJ2-1 | . | TRBV9 | . | TGTGCCAGCAGCCCTCCAGACTACAATGAGCAGTTCTTC | CASSPPDYNEQFF
TRBJ1-2 | TRBD1 | TRBV5-1 | . | TGCGCCAGCAGCTCCGCAGGGGGACAGGGGGCCCCTAACTATGGCTACACCTTC | CASSSAGGQGAPNYGYTF
TRBJ1-2 | TRBD1 | TRBV5-1 | . | TGCGCCAGCAGCCTCGTACCGGGACAGGGAGATGGCTACACCTTC | CASSLVPGQGDGYTF
TRBJ2-2 | . | TRBV7-9 | . | TGTGCCAGCAGCTTAGTTGGGAGCGCCGGGGAGCTGTTTTTT | CASSLVGSAGELFF
TRBJ2-5 | TRBD1 | TRBV5-1 | . | TGCGCCAGCAGTTTGGGACAGGCAAGTAGGGAGACCCAGTACTTC | CASSLGQASRETQYF
TRBJ2-3 | . | TRBV28 | . | TGTGCCAGCAGTTTAGAGGCCACAAGCACAGATACGCAGTATTTT | CASSLEATSTDTQYF
TRBJ2-3 | TRBD1 | TRBV9 | . | TGTGCCAGCAGCGTGAGACAGGGAAGCACAGATACGCAGTATTTT | CASSVRQGSTDTQYF
TRBJ2-1 | . | TRBV29-1 | . | TGCAGCGTTTCTATCAATGAGCAGTTCTTC | CSVSINEQFF
TRBJ2-3 | . | TRBV10-3 | . | TGTGCCATCAGAGACCCGCTGAGCACAGATACGCAGTATTTT | CAIRDPLSTDTQYF
TRBJ2-7 | TRBD2 | TRBV4-1 | . | TGCGCCAGCAGCCAAGAAAGCGGGAGGGCCGTTATCTACGAGCAGTACTTC | CASSQESGRAVIYEQYF
TRBJ2-5 | . | TRBV29-1 | . | TGCAGCGTCCAGGTCGGATCCCAAGAGACCCAGTACTTC | CSVQVGSQETQYF
TRBJ2-2 | TRBD1 | TRBV7-9 | . | TGTGCCAGCAGCTCACCGGGACAGAAAAACACCGGGGAGCTGTTTTTT | CASSSPGQKNTGELFF
TRBJ1-2 | . | TRBV27 | once | TGTGCCAGCAGTATCATCTACAGGGAACTCAACTATGGCTACACCTTC | CASSIIYRELNYGYTF
TRBJ2-7 | . | TRBV10-2 | . | TGCGCCAGCAGTGCAGGGTGGACCTACGAGCAGTACTTC | CASSAGWTYEQYF
TRBJ2-3 | . | TRBV11-2 | . | TGTGCCAGCAGCTTGACCAGAGGGGATGGAGATACGCAGTATTTT | CASSLTRGDGDTQYF
TRBJ2-1 | TRBD2 | TRBV28 | . | TGTGCCAGCAGCCCGCCTAGCGGGAGCTCCTACAATGAGCAGTTCTTC | CASSPPSGSSYNEQFF
TRBJ1-2 | . | TRBV9 | . | TGTGCCAGCAGCGTAGGTTACGCTAACTATGGCTACACCTTC | CASSVGYANYGYTF
TRBJ2-7 | . | TRBV28 | . | TGTGCCAGCTCAACACTAATAATCGACGAGCAGTACTTC | CASSTLIIDEQYF
TRBJ2-5 | . | TRBV6-1 | . | TGTGCCAGCAGTGAGGGGCCGGGACTGGAGACCCAGTACTTC | CASSEGPGLETQYF
TRBJ2-5 | TRBD2 | TRBV4-3 | . | TGCGCCAGCAGCCATGGGACTAGCGGCCAAGAGACCCAGTACTTC | CASSHGTSGQETQYF
TRBJ2-7 | TRBD1 | TRBV7-8 | . | TGTGCCAGCAGCTTAGTTACAGGGGATCACGAGCAGTACTTC | CASSLVTGDHEQYF
TRBJ2-7 | . | TRBV7-2 | . | TGTGCCAGCAGCTCCCGGACCGTAAGGGAGCAGTACTTC | CASSSRTVREQYF
TRBJ2-1 | . | TRBV9 | . | TGTGCCAGCAGCGCTACACCGGGAGTCAATGAGCAGTTCTTC | CASSATPGVNEQFF
TRBJ2-3 | TRBD1 | TRBV7-9 | . | TGTGCCAGCAGCTTGACAACAGGGGCTAAGATGACAGATACGCAGTATTTT | CASSLTTGAKMTDTQYF
TRBJ2-2 | . | TRBV7-9 | few | TGTGCCAGCAGCCAAGGGGGATACACCGGGGAGCTGTTTTTT | CASSQGGYTGELFF
TRBJ2-3 | . | TRBV10-2 | . | TGCGCCACCGAAATCGCAGGAACCACAGATACGCAGTATTTT | CATEIAGTTDTQYF
TRBJ1-1 | TRBD1 | TRBV5-1 | . | TGCGCCAGCAGCTCCATCGGACAGGCCTCGGTAGCTTTCTTT | CASSSIGQASVAFF
TRBJ2-1 | TRBD2 | TRBV5-1 | . | TGCGCCAGCAGCTTCGGGACTACCTCTTTGGATGAGCAGTTCTTC | CASSFGTTSLDEQFF
TRBJ1-4 | . | TRBV4-3 | . | TGCGCCAGCAGCCGAAATAGCAGGGCACTGAGTGAAAAACTGTTTTTT | CASSRNSRALSEKLFF
TRBJ1-6 | . | TRBV28 | . | TGTGCCAGCAGTTTAGAAGTAAATAATTCACCCCTCCACTTT | CASSLEVNNSPLHF
TRBJ2-7 | TRBD2 | TRBV4-1 | . | TGCGCCAGCAGCCAGGGACTAGCGCTAACCTACGAGCAGTACTTC | CASSQGLALTYEQYF
TRBJ1-2 | . | TRBV7-3 | . | TGTGCCAGCAGCGCCAGGGACCCGGGCGGCTACACCTTC | CASSARDPGGYTF
TRBJ2-1 | TRBD2 | TRBV6-1 | . | TGTGCCAGCAGTGCTAGCGGGGTACTCAATGAGCAGTTCTTC | CASSASGVLNEQFF
TRBJ1-1 | . | TRBV18 | . | TGTGCCAGCTCACCATCCGGTAGGATCACTGAAGCTTTCTTT | CASSPSGRITEAFF